Below are 3 T cell receptor beta chains sequenced from a single sample in a study of T cells in Graves' hyperthyroidism and ophthalmopathy. Amplification of TCR beta CDR3 regions used RNA as the template. TCR CDR3 underwent first-round RT-PCR with the HTBI primer set. TCRdb called the multiplex PCR reads again in MiXCR, with one record for every CDR3 protein. The sample holds a few hundred thousand distinct CDR3 sequences, roughly an eighth seen once. The source material was blood. The receptors shown here come from a woman aged 40 to 49 with Graves' ophthalmopathy.

This clonotype has a count of ten or more. This chain uses TRBV6-2 or TRBV6-3 with TRBJ2-7; no clear D. The V gene lost 5 bases and the J gene lost 2 bases, with 13 bases spanning the gap. The CDR3 runs to 14 residues. Germline V gene sequence: CDR1 MNHEY, CDR2 SVGEGT. This CDR3 is CASSAFSSAYEQYF. As DNA, the CDR3 is TGTGCCAGCAGTGCCTTTTCGAGTGCCTACGAGCAGTACTTC.

This clonotype was recorded many times. The genes are TRBV2 and TRBJ1-1; 9 bases fit TRBD1. The V gene's germline CDR1 is SNHLY and CDR2 FYNNEI. Trimming cost V 1 base and J 5 bases; bases outside gene matches: 5. The CDR3 is 15 amino acids. The chain's CDR3 is CASSEEDRGRTEAFF. The CDR3 DNA follows: TGTGCCAGCAGTGAAGAGGACAGGGGTAGGACTGAAGCTTTCTTT.

In its sample, this clonotype was seen once. The rearrangement joins TRBV20-1 to TRBJ1-4; D is undetermined. The germline V gene has CDR1 DFQATT and CDR2 SNEGSKA (reference sequence). V lost 3 bases, J lost 8 bases, and 13 bases lay in between. The CDR3 is 13 residues long. The CDR3 bases are TGCAGTGCTAGCCCCCTGGCCTTAGAAAAACTGTTTTTT. Its protein is CSASPLALEKLFF.